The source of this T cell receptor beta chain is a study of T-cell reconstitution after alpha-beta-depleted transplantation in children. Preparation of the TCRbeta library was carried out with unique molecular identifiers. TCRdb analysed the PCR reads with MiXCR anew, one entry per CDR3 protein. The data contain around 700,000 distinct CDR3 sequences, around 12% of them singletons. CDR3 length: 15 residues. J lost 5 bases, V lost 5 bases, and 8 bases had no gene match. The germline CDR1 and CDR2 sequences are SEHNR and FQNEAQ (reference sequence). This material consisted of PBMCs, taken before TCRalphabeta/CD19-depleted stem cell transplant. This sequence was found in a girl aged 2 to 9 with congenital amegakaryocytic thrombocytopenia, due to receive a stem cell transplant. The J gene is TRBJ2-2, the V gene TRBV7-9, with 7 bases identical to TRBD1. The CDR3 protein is CASSARQGLTGELFF. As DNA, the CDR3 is TGTGCCAGCAGCGCCCGACAGGGTTTAACCGGGGAGCTGTTTTTT.